In this sample, the clone carrying this T cell receptor (beta chain) turned up many times. The antigen remains unidentified. The CDR3 sequence is 12 residues long. V was clipped by 5 bases and J by 10 bases, with 12 bases between them. Carrying unique molecular identifiers, the cDNA also gained a universal primer site through template switching. TCRdb analysed the 5' RACE reads with MiXCR anew, one entry per CDR3 protein. The repertoire holds approximately 700,000 distinct CDR3 sequences, with 5.5% to 6.5% as singletons. The data belong to a study of identical twins. Study-wide findings and caveats: Within cord blood, abundant beta clonotypes carried fewer insertions, but memory repertoires showed no such trend. Models underestimated out-of-frame TCR alpha sharing in monozygotic twins.

The chain employs TRBV12-3 or TRBV12-4 and TRBJ1-5; tentatively, D is TRBD1 (6 bases). Specimen: naive T cells sorted from blood. The sequence came from a man aged 18 to 30 in good health. The CDR3 protein is CASSRGGEPQHF. DNA for the CDR3: TGTGCCAGCAGTCGAGGGGGAGAACCCCAGCATTTT.